What follows are 19 T cell receptor beta chains derived from one specimen sequenced in a study of T cell clones after liver transplantation. Using immunoSEQ multiplex PCR, the repertoire was profiled, and TCRdb retains in-frame clones only, with some absent. The sample includes about 99,000 clones, around 86% of them seen just once. Specimen: CD4+ T cells from blood, collected before liver transplant. The receptors here all came from a human donor who received a liver transplant.

J is TRBJ2-1 and V is TRBV19; the match to TRBD2 covers 9 bases. CDR1 LNHDA and CDR2 SQIVND come from the germline V gene (reference sequence). Trimming removed 2 bases from V and 10 bases from J; junction bases left unmatched: 9. The length of the CDR3 is 15 residues. The CDR3 DNA is TGTGCCAGTAGTATAAGGGCTAGCGGGAAGGGGGAGCAGTTCTTC. It yields the protein CASSIRASGKGEQFF.

This chain uses TRBV28 with TRBJ2-1, with 9 positions matching TRBD2. This CDR3 is built from 15 residues. CDR1 and CDR2 from the germline V gene are MDHEN and SYDVKM. V lost 7 bases, J lost 10 bases, and 14 bases stayed unmatched. CDR3 residues: CASIPPLAGPAEQFF. The CDR3 coding sequence is TGTGCCAGCATCCCCCCCCTAGCGGGGCCCGCCGAGCAGTTCTTC.

The V gene is TRBV2, the J gene TRBJ2-1; TRBD2 matches 7 bases. After removal of 1 base from V and 8 bases from J, the junction contained 8 bases not matched to a gene. Per the germline V gene, CDR1 is SNHLY and CDR2 is FYNNEI. This CDR3 region has 15 residues. Written as DNA, the CDR3 is TGTGCCAGCAGTGAAGAGGCGGGAGTTAGGTATGAGCAGTTCTTC. Translation: CASSEEAGVRYEQFF. The entire variable domain, with the rest obtained from reference TRBV2 and TRBJ2-1, is as follows: EPEVTQTPSHQVTQMGQEVILRCVPISNHLYFYWYRQILGQKVEFLVSFYNNEISEKSEIFDDQFSVERPDGSNFTLKIRSTKLEDSAMYFCASSEEAGVRYEQFFGPGTRLTVL.

The chain links TRBV27 to TRBJ2-7; D unclear. V was pared by 5 bases and J by 7 bases, with 24 bases between. The CDR3 consists of 16 residues. The germline gives CDR1 MNHEY, CDR2 SMNVEV (reference sequence). CDR3 bases: TGTGCCAGCAGTACGTCTCTGGGAACCCTAATCATAGAGCAGTACTTC. Its translation: CASSTSLGTLIIEQYF.

This clone was seen a handful of times. This chain uses TRBV5-1 with TRBJ2-1; 8 bases fit TRBD2. Losses at the gene ends were 5 bases for V and 8 bases for J; bases not matched to a gene: 12. The germline V gene encodes CDR1 SGHRS and CDR2 YFSETQ. This CDR3 spans 15 amino acids. As DNA, the CDR3 is TGCGCCAGCAGTTCCGGGACTAGGTTTGGCGATGAGCAGTTCTTC. The encoded protein is CASSSGTRFGDEQFF.

The rearrangement links TRBV9 to TRBJ2-1, with a weak D call TRBD1 (6 bases). CDR3 length: 15 amino acids. Germline-derived CDR1 and CDR2 are SGDLS and YYNGEE. V was cut by 3 bases and J by 2 bases, with 12 bases left in between. This chain's CDR3 is CASSERTVAYNEQFF. In nucleotides, the CDR3 is TGTGCCAGCAGCGAGCGGACAGTTGCCTACAATGAGCAGTTCTTC.

V is TRBV7-9 and J is TRBJ1-3, with D uncertain. Germline CDR1 SEHNR, CDR2 FQNEAQ (reference sequence). The CDR3 is made up of 16 amino acids. Trimming stripped 5 bases from V and 2 bases from J, with 16 bases between. The CDR3 loop is CASSLLRGGPGNTIYF. In nucleotides, the CDR3 is TGTGCCAGCAGCCTTTTACGAGGAGGGCCTGGAAACACCATATATTTT.

The chain recombines TRBV11-1 with TRBJ2-6; possibly TRBD2 for D (5 bases). Trimming took 6 bases from V and 2 from J, leaving 11 bases between them. Germline lookup yields CDR1 SGHAT and CDR2 FQDESV (reference sequence). The CDR3 has 15 residues. The CDR3 DNA sequence: TGTGCCAGCAGTAAGGCCGGGACTGGGGCCAACGTCCTGACTTTC. Residues: CASSKAGTGANVLTF.

This rearrangement joins TRBV5-6 to TRBJ2-7, with TRBD1 matching over 8 bases. V was clipped by 2 bases and J by 1 base; unmatched bases: 11. Germline V lookup: CDR1 SGHDT, CDR2 YYEEEE. The CDR3 spans 17 residues. The CDR3 loop reads CASSLILGTGTSYEQYF. Here the CDR3 DNA reads TGTGCCAGCAGCTTAATTCTCGGGACAGGAACTTCCTACGAGCAGTACTTC. The full variable domain, with the rest looked up from reference TRBV5-6 and TRBJ2-7, is DAGVTQSPTHLIKTRGQQVTLRCSPKSGHDTVSWYQQALGQGPQFIFQYYEEEERQRGNFPDRFSGHQFPNYSSELNVNALLLGDSALYLCASSLILGTGTSYEQYFGPGTRLTVT.

The chain employs TRBV6-6 and TRBJ2-1, with a weak D call TRBD2 (5 bases). CDR1 is MNHNY and CDR2 is SVGAGI in the germline V gene (reference sequence). The CDR3 is 12 amino acids. V lost 8 bases, J lost 8 bases, and 13 bases lay in between. The CDR3 DNA reads as TGTGCCAGCGGAAGAGGGAGCGATGAGCAGTTCTTC. It yields the protein CASGRGSDEQFF.

V and J are TRBV15 and TRBJ1-5; D call uncertain. CDR1 LNHNV and CDR2 YYDKDF come from the germline V gene (reference sequence). The CDR3 is 15 residues long. Trimming pared 0 bases from V and 8 bases from J, leaving 14 bases between. The CDR3 loop reads CATSRDRDLWEPQHF. The CDR3 bases are TGTGCCACCAGCAGAGATCGAGACTTATGGGAGCCCCAGCATTTT. Full variable domain (outside the CDR3, taken from reference TRBV15 and TRBJ1-5): DAMVIQNPRYQVTQFGKPVTLSCSQTLNHNVMYWYQQKSSQAPKLLFHYYDKDFNNEADTPDNFQSRRPNTSFCFLDIRSPGLGDTAMYLCATSRDRDLWEPQHFGDGTRLSIL.

The DNA for the CDR3 is TGTGCCAGCAGCGCCAGACAGGGGCTCGAGCAGTACTTC. Protein: CASSARQGLEQYF. This chain links TRBV7-8 with TRBJ2-7; 8 bases line up with TRBD1. Losses at the gene ends were 5 bases for V and 6 bases for J; bases not matched to a gene: 6. CDR3 length: 13 amino acids. In germline, CDR1 is SGHVS, CDR2 FQNEAQ.

This rearrangement joins TRBV19 to TRBJ2-5; perhaps TRBD2 as D (6 bases). Germline V lookup: CDR1 LNHDA, CDR2 SQIVND (reference sequence). V gave up 0 bases and J gave up 5 bases, with 7 bases separating them. The CDR3 extends over 13 amino acids. The CDR3 reads CASSIEGRETQYF. Here the CDR3 DNA reads TGTGCCAGTAGTATAGAAGGGAGGGAGACCCAGTACTTC.

The gene calls are TRBV6-1 and TRBJ2-3, with TRBD1 matching over 7 bases. V was pared by 6 bases and J by 3 bases, with 9 bases of the junction left unmatched. The CDR3 is 15 amino acids. Germline CDR1 is MNHNS and CDR2 is SASEGT. The CDR3 bases are TGTGCCAGCAGGGACAGGACCTTTTTTACAGATACGCAGTATTTT. Protein product: CASRDRTFFTDTQYF.

The chain couples TRBV6-5 to TRBJ1-5; D remains ambiguous. There are 12 residues in the CDR3. Germline V CDR1 and CDR2: MNHEY, SVGAGI. V was clipped by 6 bases and J by 2 bases, with 5 bases between them. The CDR3 spells CASRGGNQPQHF. The CDR3 DNA follows: TGTGCCAGCAGGGGCGGCAATCAGCCCCAGCATTTT.

This chain links TRBV18 with TRBJ2-3; a possible D gene is TRBD1 (6 bases). The CDR3 runs to 15 residues. Germline CDR1 KGHSH, CDR2 LQKENI. V was pared by 3 bases and J by 1 base, with 11 bases between. Written as DNA, the CDR3 is TGTGCCAGCTCACCTAACAAGGGGGGCACAGATACGCAGTATTTT. It encodes CASSPNKGGTDTQYF.

The chain is built from TRBV5-4 and TRBJ2-1, with D possibly matching TRBD2 (5 bases). The germline gives CDR1 SGHNT, CDR2 YYREEE (reference sequence). The CDR3 length is 15 residues. V was trimmed by 0 bases and J by 0 bases, leaving 7 bases between them. CDR3 in amino acids: CASSLDGVSYNEQFF. The CDR3 DNA reads as TGTGCCAGCAGCTTGGACGGGGTCTCCTACAATGAGCAGTTCTTC.

This clone was observed a few times. Here the CDR3 DNA reads TGTGCCAGCAGTTTCGGCTACTCCAGGGGTGAGCAGTTCTTC. It translates to CASSFGYSRGEQFF. V gene TRBV28 combines with J gene TRBJ2-1; a possible D gene is TRBD1 (6 bases). Per germline, CDR1 MDHEN and CDR2 SYDVKM. V lost 3 bases and J lost 9, with 15 bases in between. The CDR3 is 14 amino acids. Complete variable domain (other parts from reference TRBV28 and TRBJ2-1): DVKVTQSSRYLVKRTGEKVFLECVQDMDHENMFWYRQDPGLGLRLIYFSYDVKMKEKGDIPEGYSVSREKKERFSLILESASTNQTSMYLCASSFGYSRGEQFFGPGTRLTVL.

In its sample, this clone was seen once. The chain employs TRBV29-1 and TRBJ2-4; D is undetermined. Trimming removed 5 bases at V and 5 bases at J, with 4 bases between. CDR3 size: 10 residues. Germline V gene data show CDR1 as SQVTM and CDR2 as ANQGSEA. CDR3: CSVTENIQYF. The CDR3, as DNA: TGCAGCGTTACAGAAAACATTCAGTACTTC.